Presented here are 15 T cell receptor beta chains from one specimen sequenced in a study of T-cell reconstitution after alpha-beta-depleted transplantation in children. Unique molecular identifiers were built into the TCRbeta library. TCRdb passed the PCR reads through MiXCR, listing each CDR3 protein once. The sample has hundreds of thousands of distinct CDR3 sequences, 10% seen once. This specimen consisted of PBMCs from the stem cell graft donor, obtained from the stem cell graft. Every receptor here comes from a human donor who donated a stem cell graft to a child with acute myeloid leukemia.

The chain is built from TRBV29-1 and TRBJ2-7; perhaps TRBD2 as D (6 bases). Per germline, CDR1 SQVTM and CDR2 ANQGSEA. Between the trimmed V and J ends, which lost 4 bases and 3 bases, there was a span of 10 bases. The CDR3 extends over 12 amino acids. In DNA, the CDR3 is TGCAGCGTTGCCGAGGGAGGCTACGAGCAGTACTTC. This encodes CSVAEGGYEQYF.

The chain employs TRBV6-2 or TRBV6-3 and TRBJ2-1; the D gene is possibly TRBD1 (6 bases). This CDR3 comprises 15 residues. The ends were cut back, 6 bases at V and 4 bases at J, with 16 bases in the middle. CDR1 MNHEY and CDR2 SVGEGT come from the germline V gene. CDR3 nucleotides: TGTGCCAGCAGAGCGATCCAGGGGCGTTACAATGAGCAGTTCTTC. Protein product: CASRAIQGRYNEQFF.

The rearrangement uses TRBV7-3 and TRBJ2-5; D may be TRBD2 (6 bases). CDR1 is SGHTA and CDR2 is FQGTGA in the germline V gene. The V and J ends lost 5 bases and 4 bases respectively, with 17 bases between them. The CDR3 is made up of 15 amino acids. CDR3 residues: CASSRRDSQAETQYF. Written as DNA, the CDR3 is TGTGCCAGCAGCCGGCGGGATTCCCAAGCAGAGACCCAGTACTTC.

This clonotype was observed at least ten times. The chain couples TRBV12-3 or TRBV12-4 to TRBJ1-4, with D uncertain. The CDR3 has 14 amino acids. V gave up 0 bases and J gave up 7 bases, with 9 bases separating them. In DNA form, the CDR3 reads TGTGCCAGCAGTTTAGCGCTGGGAGCTGAAAAACTGTTTTTT. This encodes CASSLALGAEKLFF.

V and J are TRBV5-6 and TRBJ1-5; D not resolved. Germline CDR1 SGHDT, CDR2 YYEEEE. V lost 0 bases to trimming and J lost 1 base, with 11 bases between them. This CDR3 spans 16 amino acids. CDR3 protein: CASSLEGRRSNQPQHF. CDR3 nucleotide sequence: TGTGCCAGCAGCTTGGAGGGCAGAAGGAGCAATCAGCCCCAGCATTTT.

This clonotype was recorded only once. The CDR3: CASSLEFRTQYF. The DNA of the CDR3 is TGTGCCAGCAGCTTAGAATTCCGGACCCAGTACTTC. The J gene is TRBJ2-5, the V gene TRBV7-8; D is unresolved. Per the germline V gene, CDR1 is SGHVS and CDR2 is FQNEAQ. Trimming shortened V by 1 base and J by 7 bases, and 7 bases separated the two germline ends. The CDR3 runs to 12 residues.

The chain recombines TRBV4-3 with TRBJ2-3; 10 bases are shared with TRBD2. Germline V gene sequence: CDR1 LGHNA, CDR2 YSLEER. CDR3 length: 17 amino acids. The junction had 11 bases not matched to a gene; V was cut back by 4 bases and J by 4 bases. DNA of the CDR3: TGCGCCAGCAGCCCAAGATGGCCTAGCGGGAGCCCAGATACGCAGTATTTT. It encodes CASSPRWPSGSPDTQYF.

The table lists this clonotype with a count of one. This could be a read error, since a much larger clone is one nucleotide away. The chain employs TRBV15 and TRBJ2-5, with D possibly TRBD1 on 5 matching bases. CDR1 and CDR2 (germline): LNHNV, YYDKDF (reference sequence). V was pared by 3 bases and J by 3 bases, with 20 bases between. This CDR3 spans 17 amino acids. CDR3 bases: TGTGCCACCAGCAGGCCCCTCTCGGGCAGGGCCAAAGAGACCCAGTACTTC. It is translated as CATSRPLSGRAKETQYF.

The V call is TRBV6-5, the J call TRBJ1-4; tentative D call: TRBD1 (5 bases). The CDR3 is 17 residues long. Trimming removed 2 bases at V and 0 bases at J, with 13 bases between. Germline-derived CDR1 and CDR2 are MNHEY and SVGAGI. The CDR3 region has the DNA TGTGCCAGCAGTTACGCCGGGACGGATGCAACTAATGAAAAACTGTTTTTT. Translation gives CASSYAGTDATNEKLFF.

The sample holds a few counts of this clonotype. CDR3: CASKGQGAGAEQFF. The CDR3 region has the DNA TGTGCCAGCAAGGGACAGGGGGCCGGGGCTGAGCAGTTCTTC. The chain has TRBV27 and TRBJ2-1; 12 nucleotides match TRBD1. In germline, CDR1 is MNHEY, CDR2 SMNVEV (reference sequence). The ends lost 7 bases at V and 9 bases at J; junction bases unmatched: 7. This CDR3 contains 14 residues.

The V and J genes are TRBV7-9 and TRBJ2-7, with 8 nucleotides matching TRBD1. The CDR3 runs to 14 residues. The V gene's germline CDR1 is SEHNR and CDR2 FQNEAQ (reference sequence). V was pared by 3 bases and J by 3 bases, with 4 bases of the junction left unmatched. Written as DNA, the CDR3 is TGTGCCAGCAGCTTTCTAGGACAGGGCTACGAGCAGTACTTC. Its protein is CASSFLGQGYEQYF.

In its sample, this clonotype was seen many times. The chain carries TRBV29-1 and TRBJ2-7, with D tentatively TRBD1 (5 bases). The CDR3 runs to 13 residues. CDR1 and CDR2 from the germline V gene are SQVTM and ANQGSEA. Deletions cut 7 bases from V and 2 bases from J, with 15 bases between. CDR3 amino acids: CSASRALTYEQYF. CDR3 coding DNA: TGCAGCGCCTCCAGGGCACTCACCTACGAGCAGTACTTC.

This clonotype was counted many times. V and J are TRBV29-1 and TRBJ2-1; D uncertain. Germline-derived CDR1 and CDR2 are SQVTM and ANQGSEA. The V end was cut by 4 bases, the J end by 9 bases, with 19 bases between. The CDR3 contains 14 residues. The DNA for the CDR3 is TGCAGCGTTGCCCCCTCGACGGCAGAAATTGAGCAGTTCTTC. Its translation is CSVAPSTAEIEQFF.

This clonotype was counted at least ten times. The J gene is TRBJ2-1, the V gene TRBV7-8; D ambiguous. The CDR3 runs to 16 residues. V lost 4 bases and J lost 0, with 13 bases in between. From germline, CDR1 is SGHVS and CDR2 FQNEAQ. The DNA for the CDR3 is TGTGCCAGCAGCTGGTCAGTAATGAGCTCCTACAATGAGCAGTTCTTC. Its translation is CASSWSVMSSYNEQFF.

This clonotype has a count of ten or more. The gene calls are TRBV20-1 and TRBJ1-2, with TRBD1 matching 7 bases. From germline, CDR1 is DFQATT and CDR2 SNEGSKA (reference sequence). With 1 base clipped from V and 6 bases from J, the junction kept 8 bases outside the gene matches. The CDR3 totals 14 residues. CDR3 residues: CSARGGGKGDGYTF. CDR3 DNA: TGCAGTGCTAGAGGAGGGGGCAAGGGGGATGGCTACACCTTC.